Listed here is a single TCR beta chain. This CDR3 is built from 13 residues. Germline V gene data show CDR1 as GTSNPN and CDR2 as SVGIG (reference sequence). The ends were cut back, 2 bases at V and 5 bases at J, with 12 bases in the middle. The source of the sample is a study of control samples from healthy donors and cancer patients. Generated by immunoSEQ multiplex PCR, the TCRdb table keeps only in-frame clones and is missing some. The sample comprises 90,000 to 150,000 clones, roughly 88% of which are singletons, and around 3.5% rests with the top ten. Sample: blood. The clonotype comes from a man in his forties in good health. The chain has TRBV30 and TRBJ1-1, with a weak D call TRBD1 (6 bases). The CDR3 DNA reads as TGTGCCTGGAGTTACGTAGGGGGTACTGAAGCTTTCTTT. Amino acid sequence: CAWSYVGGTEAFF.